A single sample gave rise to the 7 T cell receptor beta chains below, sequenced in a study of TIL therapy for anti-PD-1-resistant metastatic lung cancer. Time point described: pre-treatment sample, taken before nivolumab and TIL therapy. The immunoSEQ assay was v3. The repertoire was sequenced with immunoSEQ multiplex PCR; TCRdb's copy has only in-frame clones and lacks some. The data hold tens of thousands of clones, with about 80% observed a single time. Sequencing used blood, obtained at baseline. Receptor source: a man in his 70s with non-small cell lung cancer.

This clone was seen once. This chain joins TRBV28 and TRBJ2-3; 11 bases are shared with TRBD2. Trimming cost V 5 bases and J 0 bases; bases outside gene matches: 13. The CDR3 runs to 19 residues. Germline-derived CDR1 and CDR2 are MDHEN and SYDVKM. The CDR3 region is CASSTPGIAGGPSTDTQYF. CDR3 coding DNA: TGTGCCAGCAGTACCCCCGGGATAGCGGGAGGGCCTAGCACAGATACGCAGTATTTT.

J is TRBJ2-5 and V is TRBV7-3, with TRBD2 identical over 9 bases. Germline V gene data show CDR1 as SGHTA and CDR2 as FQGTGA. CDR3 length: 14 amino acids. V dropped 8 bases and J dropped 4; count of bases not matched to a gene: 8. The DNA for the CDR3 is TGTGCCAGCGCGGCTAGCGGGAAGGTAGAGACCCAGTACTTC. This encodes CASAASGKVETQYF.

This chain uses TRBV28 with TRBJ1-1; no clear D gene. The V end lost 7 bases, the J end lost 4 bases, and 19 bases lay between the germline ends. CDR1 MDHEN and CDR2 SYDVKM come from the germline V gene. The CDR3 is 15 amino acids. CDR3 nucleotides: TGTGCCAGCACCTCAGGAGGCGTCTACACCACTGAAGCTTTCTTT. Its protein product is CASTSGGVYTTEAFF.

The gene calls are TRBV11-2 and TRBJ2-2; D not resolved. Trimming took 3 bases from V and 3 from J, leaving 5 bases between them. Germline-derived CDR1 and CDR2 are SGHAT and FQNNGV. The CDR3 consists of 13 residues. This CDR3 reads CASSLHDTGELFF. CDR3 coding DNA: TGTGCCAGCAGCTTGCATGACACCGGGGAGCTGTTTTTT.

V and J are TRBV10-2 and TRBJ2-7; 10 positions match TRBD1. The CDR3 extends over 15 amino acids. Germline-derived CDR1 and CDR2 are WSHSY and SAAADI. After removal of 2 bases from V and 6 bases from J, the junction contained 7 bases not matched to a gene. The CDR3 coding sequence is TGCGCCAGCAGTGAGGGACCGGGACAGGGGAGCGAGCAGTACTTC. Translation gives CASSEGPGQGSEQYF.

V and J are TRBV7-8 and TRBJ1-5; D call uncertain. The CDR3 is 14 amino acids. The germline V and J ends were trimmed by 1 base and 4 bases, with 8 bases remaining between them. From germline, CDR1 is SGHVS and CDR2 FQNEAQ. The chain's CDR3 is CASSLERVNQPQHF. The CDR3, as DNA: TGTGCCAGCAGCTTAGAGCGCGTAAATCAGCCCCAGCATTTT. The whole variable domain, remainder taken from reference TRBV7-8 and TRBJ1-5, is GAGVSQSPRYKVAKRGQDVALRCDPISGHVSLFWYQQALGQGPEFLTYFQNEAQLDKSGLPSDRFFAERPEGSVSTLKIQRTQQEDSAVYLCASSLERVNQPQHFGDGTRLSIL.

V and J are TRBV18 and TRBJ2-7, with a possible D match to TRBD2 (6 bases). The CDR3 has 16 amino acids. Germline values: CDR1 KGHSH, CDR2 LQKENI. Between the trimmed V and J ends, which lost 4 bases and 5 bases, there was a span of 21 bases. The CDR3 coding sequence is TGTGCCAGCTCACTTACGGGAGATAGTACGGTCCACGAGCAGTACTTC. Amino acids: CASSLTGDSTVHEQYF.